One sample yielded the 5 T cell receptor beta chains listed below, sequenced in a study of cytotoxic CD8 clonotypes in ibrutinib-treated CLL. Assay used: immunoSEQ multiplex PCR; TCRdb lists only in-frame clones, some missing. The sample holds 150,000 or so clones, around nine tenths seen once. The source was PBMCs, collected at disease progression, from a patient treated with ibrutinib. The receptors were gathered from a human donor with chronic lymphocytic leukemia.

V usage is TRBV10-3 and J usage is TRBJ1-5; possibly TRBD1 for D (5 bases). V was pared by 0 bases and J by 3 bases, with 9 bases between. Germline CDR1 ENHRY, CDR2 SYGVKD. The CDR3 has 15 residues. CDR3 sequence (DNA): TGTGCCATCAGTGAGTCCTCCAGGGTCAATCAGCCCCAGCATTTT. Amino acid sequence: CAISESSRVNQPQHF.

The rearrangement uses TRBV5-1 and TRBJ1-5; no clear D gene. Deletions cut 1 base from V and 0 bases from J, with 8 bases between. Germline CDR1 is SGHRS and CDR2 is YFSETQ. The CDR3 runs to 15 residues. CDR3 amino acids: CASSLLPNSNQPQHF. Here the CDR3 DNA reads TGCGCCAGCAGCTTGTTACCAAATAGCAATCAGCCCCAGCATTTT.

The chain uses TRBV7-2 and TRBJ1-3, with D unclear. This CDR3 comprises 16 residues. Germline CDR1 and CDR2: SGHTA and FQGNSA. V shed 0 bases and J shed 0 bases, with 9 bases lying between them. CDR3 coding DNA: TGTGCCAGCAGCTTAGCGACACGTCGCTCTGGAAACACCATATATTTT. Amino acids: CASSLATRRSGNTIYF.

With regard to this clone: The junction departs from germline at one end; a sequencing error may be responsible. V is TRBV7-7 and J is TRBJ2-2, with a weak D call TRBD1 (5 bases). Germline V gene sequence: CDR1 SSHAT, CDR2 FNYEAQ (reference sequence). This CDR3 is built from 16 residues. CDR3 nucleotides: TGTGCTAGCAGCTTATCCGCGACAGCGAACACCGGGGAGCTGTTTTTT. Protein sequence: CASSLSATANTGELFF. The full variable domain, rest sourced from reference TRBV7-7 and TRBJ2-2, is GAGVSQSPRYKVTKRGQDVTLRCDPISSHATLYWYQQALGQGPEFLTYFNYEAQPDKSGLPSDRFSAERPEGSISTLTIQRTEQRDSAMYRCASSLSATANTGELFFGEGSRLTVL.

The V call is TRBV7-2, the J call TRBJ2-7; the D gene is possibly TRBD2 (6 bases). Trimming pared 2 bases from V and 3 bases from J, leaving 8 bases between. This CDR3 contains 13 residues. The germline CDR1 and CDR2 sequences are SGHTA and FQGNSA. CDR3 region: CASSLTGVYEQYF. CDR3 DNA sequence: TGTGCCAGCAGCTTAACGGGAGTCTACGAGCAGTACTTC. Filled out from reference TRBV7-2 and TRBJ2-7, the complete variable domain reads GAGVSQSPSNKVTEKGKDVELRCDPISGHTALYWYRQSLGQGLEFLIYFQGNSAPDKSGLPSDRFSAERTGGSVSTLTIQRTQQEDSAVYLCASSLTGVYEQYFGPGTRLTVT.